This T cell receptor (beta chain) derives from a study of blood T cell repertoires in COVID-19. As for the study in general: Sources were T cells, B-cell-depleted T cells, or PBMCs; the material itself was cDNA or gDNA.

Original handling: Amplification of reference gene primers provided the estimated nucleated cell counts. The method was immunoSEQ multiplex PCR; TCRdb's version includes in-frame clones alone and lacks a portion of them. V and J calls and clone size are copied from that table; D and trimming were computed from the DNA. The sample holds nearly 300,000 clones, approximately 89% seen once. This CDR3 is built from 16 residues. The V gene's germline CDR1 is SGHTA and CDR2 FQGNSA. J gave up 5 bases and V 2 bases, and 5 bases lay outside the gene matches. This clonotype originated in a woman aged 25 to 39 who had recovered from COVID-19. Sample: peripheral blood. The chain couples TRBV7-2 to TRBJ1-3, with 11 bases identical to TRBD1. CDR3 DNA: TGTGCCAGCAGCTTAAGCGGGACAGGGGGTAGAAACACCATATATTTT. Its protein is CASSLSGTGGRNTIYF.